The rows below give T cell receptor beta chains drawn from one sample of a study of cytomegalovirus exposure and HLA in healthy donors. Clones were sequenced by immunoSEQ multiplex PCR, and TCRdb holds only the in-frame ones, with some missing. The sample has 100,000 to 150,000 clones, 74% seen once; the top ten hold roughly 7%. Sequenced: PBMCs. These receptors were collected from a male donor in good health and CMV-seronegative. Both conserved end residues are part of each CDR3. A D gene is named only where the DNA matches it firmly. Clone size appears in some rows only: once, few, many, or a class for an expanded clone.

TRBJ2-2 few NA TRBV5-6 CASSLMQLGLTGELFF TGTGCCAGCAGCTTGATGCAGCTTGGGCTTACCGGGGAGCTGTTTTTT
TRBJ2-7 NA TRBD2 TRBV7-3 CASSLLRALCGSEQYF TGTGCCAGCAGCTTACTCAGGGCTCTTTGCGGGAGCGAGCAGTACTTC
TRBJ2-5 NA NA TRBV21-1 CASSKLRVGTAEGETQYF TGTGCCAGCAGCAAGTTACGAGTGGGGACAGCCGAGGGGGAGACCCAGTACTTC
TRBJ1-5 NA TRBD1 TRBV5-1 CASSRTGGGGQPQHF TGCGCCAGCAGCCGGACAGGGGGCGGGGGTCAGCCCCAGCATTTT
TRBJ2-1 NA NA TRBV6-6 CASSPGSYNEQFF TGTGCCAGCAGCCCAGGTTCCTACAATGAGCAGTTCTTC
TRBJ2-3 once TRBD2 TRBV4-3 CASSPAASGRGDTQYF TGCGCCAGCAGCCCAGCAGCTAGCGGGAGGGGAGATACGCAGTATTTT
TRBJ1-1 NA TRBD1 TRBV7-2 CASLRGVQTEAFF TGTGCCAGCCTCAGGGGGGTTCAGACTGAAGCTTTCTTT
TRBJ2-7 NA TRBD2 TRBV9 CASSVGGTSSYEQYF TGTGCCAGCAGCGTAGGGGGGACTAGCTCCTACGAGCAGTACTTC
TRBJ2-7 NA TRBD1 TRBV4-3 CASSQGQGATYEQYF TGCGCCAGCAGCCAGGGACAGGGGGCTACCTACGAGCAGTACTTC
TRBJ2-3 few TRBD2 TRBV6-1 CASSEVGSGDTQYF TGTGCCAGCAGTGAAGTAGGTAGCGGGGATACGCAGTATTTT
TRBJ1-2 few NA TRBV6-5 CASSSTPNYGYTF TGTGCCAGCAGTTCGACACCGAACTATGGCTACACCTTC
TRBJ2-5 NA TRBD1 TRBV28 CASSPWTGIPQYF TGTGCCAGCAGTCCTTGGACAGGGATCCCCCAGTACTTC
TRBJ1-6 NA NA TRBV6-4 CASSDPTPRGSYNSPLHF TGTGCCAGCAGTGACCCCACTCCTAGGGGCTCCTATAATTCACCCCTCCACTTT
TRBJ2-1 NA TRBD2 TRBV10-2 CASSDPTSGSSYNEQFF TGCGCCAGCAGTGACCCGACTAGCGGGAGCTCCTACAATGAGCAGTTCTTC
TRBJ1-5 few NA TRBV28 CASSPRGSGNQPQHF TGTGCCAGCAGTCCCCGGGGTTCGGGCAATCAGCCCCAGCATTTT
TRBJ2-2 NA TRBD2 TRBV9 CASSPNLGTSGRLATGELFF TGTGCCAGCAGCCCAAACCTGGGGACTAGCGGGAGGTTGGCGACCGGGGAGCTGTTTTTT
TRBJ1-6 NA NA TRBV27 CASSPGHREWNSPLHF TGTGCCAGCAGTCCCGGACACAGGGAATGGAATTCACCCCTCCACTTT